This T cell receptor (beta chain) was recovered during a study of neurological immune-mediated disorders. TCRdb re-derived calls from the 5' RACE reads in MiXCR, one entry per CDR3 protein. This sample has about 120,000 distinct CDR3 sequences, with roughly 3.2% found just once. This clonotype was found many times. The CDR3 has 16 residues. Per the germline V gene, CDR1 is SSHAT and CDR2 is FNYEAQ (reference sequence). V shed 2 bases and J shed 7 bases, with 18 bases lying between them. The chain joins TRBV7-7 to TRBJ2-1; D gene uncertain. The sequencing input was PBMCs. The TCR sequence derives from a woman in her twenties or thirties with multiple sclerosis. The CDR3 loop reads CASSLRPGVPRNEQFF. The CDR3 DNA reads TGTGCCAGCAGCTTAAGGCCCGGCGTTCCTCGGAATGAGCAGTTCTTC.